The present TCR beta chain was sequenced within a study of tumor-infiltrating lymphocytes in primary liver carcinoma. The CDR3 loop spans 15 amino acids. Per the germline V gene, CDR1 is SGHAT and CDR2 is FQNNGV. Broader study findings: Lesser overlap characterized tumor-adjacent and tumor-blood pairs relative to tumor region pairs. Compared with blood, tumor repertoires held significantly more in their top 250 clones.

This clonotype was picked up one time. Its target is not known. Relative to the germline gene, one junction end is altered; a read error may explain this. Blood RNA originated from unsorted whole blood, with germline DNA additionally extracted. From roughly 0.55 ug of total RNA, TCR beta-specific cDNA was reverse-transcribed using a constant-region primer. Researchers made the TCR beta libraries by running three nested multiplex PCR rounds with slightly modified ARM-PCR. Investigators reported that the first two PCR rounds, at 10 cycles each, used TRBV1-TRBV30 forward primers with a C-beta reverse primer. Each CDR3 protein is one row after TCRdb ran MiXCR on the multiplex PCR reads. Among 300,000 to 400,000 distinct CDR3 sequences listed, approximately 64% were seen once.

This receptor was taken from a man aged 35 to 55 with primary liver carcinoma and hepatitis B virus infection. Sample: peripheral blood. V gene TRBV11-2 combines with J gene TRBJ2-7, with D unclear. The CDR3 DNA reads TGTGCCAGTAGCTTAGGGCTCGCGAGCTCCTACGAGCAGTACTTT. This sequence encodes CASSLGLASSYEQYF.